The 6 T cell receptor beta chains below come from one sample, sequenced in a study of spatial heterogeneity in lung cancer. Findings and caveats of the study: Within tumors, counts of expanded alpha and beta TCRs tracked tumor mutation counts.

Described time point: sample taken at primary tumor resection. TCRdb ran MiXCR on the 5' RACE reads and lists one entry per CDR3 protein. In the table there are about 10,000 distinct CDR3 sequences, 8% of which are singletons. For these receptors, no antigen is known. Sequencing was performed on lung tumor tissue, taken at surgery. These receptors were collected from a male donor with early-stage non-small cell lung cancer.

The chain links TRBV5-1 to TRBJ2-2; weak D call: TRBD1 (6 bases). The CDR3 extends over 14 amino acids. Trimming stripped 5 bases from V and 4 bases from J, with 12 bases between. Germline-derived CDR1 and CDR2 are SGHRS and YFSETQ. CDR3 sequence: CASRPGQITGELFF. CDR3 DNA: TGCGCCAGCAGACCCGGACAGATCACCGGGGAGCTGTTTTTT. Based on the CDR3 plus reference TRBV5-1 and TRBJ2-2, the full variable domain is KAGVTQTPRYLIKTRGQQVTLSCSPISGHRSVSWYQQTPGQGLQFLFEYFSETQRNKGNFPGRFSGRQFSNSRSEMNVSTLELGDSALYLCASRPGQITGELFFGEGSRLTVL.

This clonotype has ten or more counts. The J gene is TRBJ1-4, the V gene TRBV12-3 or TRBV12-4; D is unresolved. This CDR3 region has 13 residues. V was pared by 4 bases and J by 4 bases, with 7 bases between. The CDR3 bases are TGTGCCAGCAGTTATGGGCGTAATGAAAAACTGTTTTTT. This gives the protein CASSYGRNEKLFF.

This clonotype was observed at least ten times. V and J are TRBV29-1 and TRBJ2-1; 13 bases are shared with TRBD2. This CDR3 has 14 residues. Per germline, CDR1 SQVTM and CDR2 ANQGSEA. Losses at the gene ends were 6 bases for V and 6 bases for J; bases not matched to a gene: 5. CDR3 sequence (DNA): TGCAGCGTGGACGGACTAGCGGGAGTCAATGAGCAGTTCTTC. It encodes CSVDGLAGVNEQFF.

This clonotype was seen at least ten times. The V gene is TRBV6-5, the J gene TRBJ1-3; D is unresolved. V dropped 7 bases and J dropped 7 bases, with 14 bases sitting between them. The length of the CDR3 is 13 residues. Germline-derived CDR1 and CDR2 are MNHEY and SVGAGI. Here the CDR3 reads CASTYGLGNTIYF. CDR3 coding DNA: TGTGCCAGCACCTACGGTCTTGGGAACACCATATATTTT.

This clonotype was counted many times. V is TRBV7-8 and J is TRBJ2-7; possibly TRBD1 for D (5 bases). Trimming took off 2 bases at V and 5 bases at J, with 13 bases between the two ends. The length of the CDR3 is 14 residues. Germline V gives CDR1 SGHVS, CDR2 FQNEAQ. The chain's CDR3 is CASSLTQGSHEQYF. For the CDR3, the DNA is TGTGCCAGCAGCTTAACGCAGGGTTCCCACGAGCAGTACTTC.

This clonotype showed up many times. The chain joins TRBV6-6 to TRBJ2-2; 8 positions agree with TRBD1. The CDR3 is made up of 16 amino acids. V was clipped by 5 bases and J by 2 bases; unmatched bases: 7. Germline CDR1 MNHNY, CDR2 SVGAGI (reference sequence). CDR3 nucleotide sequence: TGTGCCAGCAGTAGGCAAGGACAGGGAAACACCGGGGAGCTGTTTTTT. Its translation: CASSRQGQGNTGELFF.